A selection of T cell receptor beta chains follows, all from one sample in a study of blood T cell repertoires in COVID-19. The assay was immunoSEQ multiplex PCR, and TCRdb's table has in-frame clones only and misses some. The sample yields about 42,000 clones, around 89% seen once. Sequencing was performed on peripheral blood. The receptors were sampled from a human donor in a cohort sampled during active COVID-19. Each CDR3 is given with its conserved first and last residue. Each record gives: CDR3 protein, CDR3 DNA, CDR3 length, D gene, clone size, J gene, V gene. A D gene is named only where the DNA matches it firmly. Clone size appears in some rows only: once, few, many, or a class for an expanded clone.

CASTGTSGSLKFF | TGTGCCAGCACCGGGACTAGCGGGAGCCTCAAGTTCTTC | 13 | TRBD2 | - | TRBJ2-1 | TRBV2
CASSSGLQGARSEQYF | TGTGCCAGCAGCTCCGGCCTACAGGGGGCGCGATCCGAGCAGTACTTC | 16 | TRBD1 | - | TRBJ2-7 | TRBV7-2
CASSPPQQGNYNEQFF | TGTGCCAGCTCACCACCTCAACAGGGGAACTACAATGAGCAGTTCTTC | 16 | TRBD1 | - | TRBJ2-1 | TRBV18
CASSRGGPDEQFF | TGTGCCAGCAGCCGCGGGGGCCCGGATGAGCAGTTCTTC | 13 | - | - | TRBJ2-1 | TRBV14
CASSPLDSLQPQHF | TGTGCCAGCTCACCACTGGACAGTTTGCAGCCCCAGCATTTT | 14 | - | - | TRBJ1-5 | TRBV18
CASSLNPDRTEAFF | TGCGCCAGCAGCCTAAACCCAGACAGGACTGAAGCTTTCTTT | 14 | - | once | TRBJ1-1 | TRBV5-1
CASSARRVSTGELFF | TGTGCCAGCAGCGCTCGCAGGGTATCCACCGGGGAGCTGTTTTTT | 15 | - | few | TRBJ2-2 | TRBV13
CAISGNLAGGNEQFF | TGTGCCATCAGTGGGAATCTAGCGGGAGGCAATGAGCAGTTCTTC | 15 | TRBD2 | - | TRBJ2-1 | TRBV10-3
CASSLAPGVDEQYF | TGCGCCAGCAGCTTGGCCCCAGGGGTGGACGAGCAGTACTTC | 14 | - | - | TRBJ2-7 | TRBV5-1
CASSLGAYEQYF | TGTGCCAGCAGCTTAGGAGCCTACGAGCAGTACTTC | 12 | - | - | TRBJ2-7 | TRBV7-9
CASSLGAQPQHF | TGTGCCAGCAGCTTAGGCGCTCAGCCCCAGCATTTT | 12 | - | - | TRBJ1-5 | TRBV7-9
CASSLMGQGTYGYTF | TGTGCCAGCAGCCTAATGGGACAGGGAACCTATGGCTACACCTTC | 15 | TRBD1 | - | TRBJ1-2 | TRBV4-2
CASSLEGLAGVYIQYF | TGTGCCAGCAGCTTAGAAGGTCTAGCGGGAGTTTACATTCAGTACTTC | 16 | TRBD2 | - | TRBJ2-4 | TRBV7-2
CASSLVPSGDNEQFF | TGTGCCAGCAGCTTAGTCCCCAGCGGGGACAATGAGCAGTTCTTC | 15 | TRBD2 | - | TRBJ2-1 | TRBV7-6
CASSPWDRGTEAFF | TGTGCCAGCAGCCCCTGGGACAGGGGGACTGAAGCTTTCTTT | 14 | TRBD1 | once | TRBJ1-1 | TRBV7-2
CASSPTQGYQPQHF | TGTGCCAGCTCACCGACTCAGGGATATCAGCCCCAGCATTTT | 14 | - | - | TRBJ1-5 | TRBV18
CASSEYSVGANYGYTF | TGTGCCAGCAGTGAATATTCCGTAGGAGCTAACTATGGCTACACCTTC | 16 | - | - | TRBJ1-2 | TRBV25-1
CASSLVQNTGELFF | TGTGCCAGCAGCTTGGTTCAGAACACCGGGGAGCTGTTTTTT | 14 | - | - | TRBJ2-2 | TRBV5-6
CASSFQGGPGELFF | TGTGCCAGCAGCTTCCAAGGGGGTCCCGGGGAGCTGTTTTTT | 14 | - | - | TRBJ2-2 | TRBV13
CASSLYRQGYNQPQHF | TGTGCCAGCAGCTTATATAGGCAGGGCTATAATCAGCCCCAGCATTTT | 16 | - | - | TRBJ1-5 | TRBV5-6
CASSRTGVSLRLNTGELFF | TGTGCCAGCAGCAGGACAGGGGTCTCCCTTCGCCTGAACACCGGGGAGCTGTTTTTT | 19 | TRBD1 | - | TRBJ2-2 | TRBV7-2
CASSGGQGNGNTIYF | TGTGCCAGCAGCGGGGGACAGGGGAATGGAAACACCATATATTTT | 15 | TRBD1 | - | TRBJ1-3 | TRBV7-9
CASTLSESYGYTF | TGTGCCAGCACTTTATCAGAATCCTATGGCTACACCTTC | 13 | - | - | TRBJ1-2 | TRBV2